Listed here are 21 T cell receptor beta chains from one sample, sequenced in a study of blood T cell repertoires in COVID-19. Profiled with immunoSEQ multiplex PCR; TCRdb holds only in-frame clones, not every one. The data show approximately 200,000 clones, around 90% seen once. The material sequenced was PBMCs or T cells enriched from blood (not recorded which). The receptors shown here come from a woman aged 25 to 39 who had recovered from COVID-19.

The chain recombines TRBV7-9 with TRBJ1-2, with 7 bases aligning to TRBD1. The CDR3 sequence is 15 residues long. CDR1 and CDR2 from the germline V gene are SEHNR and FQNEAQ (reference sequence). The J segment lost 7 bases and the V segment lost 4 bases, leaving 12 bases of the junction unmatched. The DNA of the CDR3 is TGTGCCAGCAGCTGGGGGCAGGGGGGTGTACTTGGCTACACCTTC. This translates into CASSWGQGGVLGYTF. The full variable domain, rest sourced from reference TRBV7-9 and TRBJ1-2, is DTGVSQNPRHKITKRGQNVTFRCDPISEHNRLYWYRQTLGQGPEFLTYFQNEAQLEKSRLLSDRFSAERPKGSFSTLEIQRTEQGDSAMYLCASSWGQGGVLGYTFGSGTRLTVV.

The chain carries TRBV5-4 and TRBJ2-7, with 7 bases that match TRBD1. The V segment lost 2 bases and the J segment 3 bases; nucleotides outside the gene matches: 5. The CDR3 has 14 amino acids. Germline CDR1 SGHNT, CDR2 YYREEE (reference sequence). The CDR3 DNA reads as TGTGCCAGCAGCTTCAGACAGGGTGGCTACGAGCAGTACTTC. Translation gives CASSFRQGGYEQYF. Based on the CDR3 plus reference TRBV5-4 and TRBJ2-7, the full variable domain is ETGVTQSPTHLIKTRGQQVTLRCSSQSGHNTVSWYQQALGQGPQFIFQYYREEENGRGNFPPRFSGLQFPNYSSELNVNALELDDSALYLCASSFRQGGYEQYFGPGTRLTVT.

This clone was detected only once. The CDR3 DNA is TGTGCCACCAGCAGAGATCAGGGCACCCTCCACTTT. The encoded protein is CATSRDQGTLHF. This rearrangement joins TRBV15 to TRBJ1-6, with a weak D call TRBD1 (5 bases). Trimming removed 0 bases at V and 14 bases at J, with 8 bases between. This CDR3 is built from 12 residues. CDR1 LNHNV and CDR2 YYDKDF come from the germline V gene (reference sequence).

This rearrangement joins TRBV3-1 (or the pseudogene TRBV3-2) to TRBJ2-1; 12 nucleotides line up with TRBD2. The V gene end was trimmed by 1 base and the J gene end by 0 bases; junction bases not matched to a gene: 10. CDR3 length: 20 residues. The germline V gene encodes CDR1 LGHDT and CDR2 YNNKEL (reference sequence). The CDR3 coding sequence is TGTGCCAGCAGCCAAGTTGAGACTAGCGGGAGACATTCCTCCTACAATGAGCAGTTCTTC. Amino acid sequence: CASSQVETSGRHSSYNEQFF.

The V and J genes are TRBV14 and TRBJ2-7; D call uncertain. The CDR3 consists of 14 residues. V shed 3 bases and J shed 0 bases, with 9 bases lying between them. Germline V CDR1 and CDR2: SGHDN, FVKESK. The CDR3 DNA follows: TGTGCCAGCAGCCAGAGCAGGTACTCCTACGAGCAGTACTTC. Protein sequence: CASSQSRYSYEQYF. The full variable domain, its missing parts supplied by reference TRBV14 and TRBJ2-7, is EAGVTQFPSHSVIEKGQTVTLRCDPISGHDNLYWYRRVMGKEIKFLLHFVKESKQDESGMPNNRFLAERTGGTYSTLKVQPAELEDSGVYFCASSQSRYSYEQYFGPGTRLTVT.

Only one count was recorded for this clone. V usage is TRBV5-6 and J usage is TRBJ1-2; no clear D. V shed 2 bases and J shed 6 bases, with 14 bases lying between them. The CDR3 is made up of 14 amino acids. Germline loops: CDR1 SGHDT, CDR2 YYEEEE. In DNA, the CDR3 is TGTGCCAGCAGCTTCTTCAGGAACTCTCATGGCTACACCTTC. It encodes CASSFFRNSHGYTF.

The chain links TRBV5-1 to TRBJ2-3; TRBD2 matches at 11 bases. Trimming at V came to 7 bases and at J to 3 bases, leaving 19 bases not matched to a gene. The CDR3 spans 19 residues. Looked up from germline, CDR1 is SGHRS and CDR2 is YFSETQ. CDR3 loop: CASRGLGLAGGKGTDTQYF. CDR3 DNA sequence: TGCGCCAGCCGGGGTCTAGGGCTAGCGGGAGGAAAAGGAACAGATACGCAGTATTTT.

This clone was seen only a few times. The chain couples TRBV3-1 (or the pseudogene TRBV3-2) to TRBJ1-2; the D is unclear. CDR1 is LGHDT and CDR2 is YNNKEL in the germline V gene (reference sequence). This CDR3 has 13 residues. V lost 3 bases and J 6 bases, leaving 11 bases between the germline ends. The chain's CDR3 is CASSHTQVDGYTF. The CDR3 bases are TGTGCCAGCAGCCATACCCAGGTAGATGGCTACACCTTC.

The chain combines TRBV3-1 (or the pseudogene TRBV3-2) with TRBJ1-2; D is unclear. The V gene's germline CDR1 is LGHDT and CDR2 YNNKEL (reference sequence). Trimming pared 4 bases from V and 10 bases from J, leaving 19 bases between. CDR3 length equals 14 residues. CDR3 in DNA: TGTGCCAGCAGCCGCCACCAAGCGGTTCGAGACTACACCTTC. This translates into CASSRHQAVRDYTF.

The chain has TRBV7-3 and TRBJ2-3; D possibly corresponds to TRBD1 (6 bases). V lost 5 bases and J lost 2, with 14 bases in between. The germline V gene encodes CDR1 SGHTA and CDR2 FQGTGA. The CDR3 runs 15 residues. In DNA, the CDR3 is TGTGCCAGCAGCCCAGACAGGCTAACCACAGATACGCAGTATTTT. Encoded protein: CASSPDRLTTDTQYF.

The rearrangement links TRBV5-5 to TRBJ2-7; 7 nucleotides line up with TRBD1. V shed 4 bases, J shed 6 bases, and the junction held 16 bases outside the gene matches. CDR3 size: 16 residues. Looked up from germline, CDR1 is SGHKS and CDR2 is YYEKEE (reference sequence). CDR3 region: CASSRGQEQFLREQYF. The CDR3 DNA is TGTGCCAGCAGCCGTGGACAGGAGCAATTCCTACGCGAGCAGTACTTC. Drawing the rest from reference TRBV5-5 and TRBJ2-7, the complete variable domain is DAGVTQSPTHLIKTRGQQVTLRCSPISGHKSVSWYQQVLGQGPQFIFQYYEKEERGRGNFPDRFSARQFPNYSSELNVNALLLGDSALYLCASSRGQEQFLREQYFGPGTRLTVT.

This rearrangement joins TRBV5-1 to TRBJ2-7; D gene unclear. CDR1 and CDR2 from the germline V gene are SGHRS and YFSETQ. V lost 7 bases and J 1 base, leaving 15 bases between the germline ends. The CDR3 spans 14 residues. CDR3 residues: CASSWSPPSYEQYF. The CDR3 nucleotides are TGCGCCAGCTCCTGGAGCCCCCCATCCTACGAGCAGTACTTC.

The rearrangement joins TRBV6-5 to TRBJ2-7; 7 bases match TRBD1. Germline assignment: CDR1 MNHEY and CDR2 SVGAGI. Trimming removed 2 bases from V and 3 bases from J; junction bases left unmatched: 10. The CDR3 totals 16 residues. The CDR3 loop reads CASSYQFRAGGYEQYF. CDR3 coding DNA: TGTGCCAGCAGTTACCAGTTTAGGGCAGGGGGCTACGAGCAGTACTTC.

The chain is built from TRBV5-5 and TRBJ2-7; D unresolved. V was cut by 0 bases and J by 0 bases, with 19 bases left in between. Germline values: CDR1 SGHKS, CDR2 YYEKEE (reference sequence). The CDR3 runs to 18 residues. CDR3 residues: CASSLDYSFETNSYEQYF. The CDR3 nucleotides read TGTGCCAGCAGCTTGGATTATTCGTTCGAGACAAACTCCTACGAGCAGTACTTC. Filled out from reference TRBV5-5 and TRBJ2-7, the complete variable domain reads DAGVTQSPTHLIKTRGQQVTLRCSPISGHKSVSWYQQVLGQGPQFIFQYYEKEERGRGNFPDRFSARQFPNYSSELNVNALLLGDSALYLCASSLDYSFETNSYEQYFGPGTRLTVT.

The CDR3: CASRADRGPGELFF. The CDR3 DNA is TGTGCCAGCAGGGCCGACAGAGGTCCCGGGGAGCTGTTTTTT. The rearrangement joins TRBV2 to TRBJ2-2; tentative D call: TRBD1 (5 bases). Germline V lookup: CDR1 SNHLY, CDR2 FYNNEI. CDR3 length: 14 residues. With 6 bases removed from V and 6 bases from J, the gap between germline ends came to 14 bases.

The rearrangement uses TRBV5-8 and TRBJ1-5, with TRBD1 as a possible D gene (5 bases). CDR3 length: 13 residues. Trimming left V 5 bases short and J 7 bases short, with 13 bases between. Germline CDR1 SGHTS, CDR2 YDEGEE. The CDR3 is CASSWGEWQPQHF. The CDR3 bases are TGTGCCAGCAGTTGGGGGGAGTGGCAGCCCCAGCATTTT.

This chain joins TRBV6-2 or TRBV6-3 and TRBJ2-1; D might be TRBD2 (6 bases). The germline V gene has CDR1 MNHEY and CDR2 SVGEGT. The ends were cut back, 5 bases at V and 1 base at J, with 12 bases in the middle. The CDR3 consists of 15 residues. CDR3 protein: CASSDQEGSYNEQFF. The DNA for the CDR3 is TGTGCCAGCAGTGACCAGGAGGGGTCCTACAATGAGCAGTTCTTC.

Only a few counts were recorded for this clone. V and J are TRBV12-3 or TRBV12-4 and TRBJ2-3, with a tentative D call TRBD1 (5 bases). Trimming pared 1 base from V and 5 bases from J, leaving 7 bases between. This CDR3 region has 13 residues. Here the CDR3 reads CASSLGRVDTQYF. CDR3 in DNA: TGTGCCAGCAGTTTAGGCAGGGTAGATACGCAGTATTTT.

This chain connects TRBV18 to TRBJ1-2, with TRBD1 matching over 8 bases. The CDR3 spans 14 residues. Germline trimming cut 3 bases from V and 4 bases from J; bases unmatched to any gene: 4. Germline CDR1 KGHSH, CDR2 LQKENI. The CDR3 nucleotides are TGTGCCAGCTCACCTGACAGGGGAGTCTATGGCTACACCTTC. Protein product: CASSPDRGVYGYTF.

The CDR3 DNA reads as TGTGCCAGCATACGGCTAACGGGGAACACTGAAGCTTTCTTT. As protein: CASIRLTGNTEAFF. The V call is TRBV6-5, the J call TRBJ1-1; D is unclear. Trimming took 7 bases from V and 1 from J, leaving 13 bases between them. Germline V gives CDR1 MNHEY, CDR2 SVGAGI. The CDR3 extends over 14 amino acids.

The chain joins TRBV5-6 to TRBJ1-1; 7 bases agree with TRBD1. Germline values: CDR1 SGHDT, CDR2 YYEEEE. V trimming: 1 base; J trimming: 7 bases; junction bases outside the gene matches: 4. This CDR3 is built from 13 residues. CDR3 coding DNA: TGTGCCAGCAGCTTGCTGGCAGGGGGTGAAGCTTTCTTT. This encodes CASSLLAGGEAFF. The whole variable domain, remainder taken from reference TRBV5-6 and TRBJ1-1, is DAGVTQSPTHLIKTRGQQVTLRCSPKSGHDTVSWYQQALGQGPQFIFQYYEEEERQRGNFPDRFSGHQFPNYSSELNVNALLLGDSALYLCASSLLAGGEAFFGQGTRLTVV.